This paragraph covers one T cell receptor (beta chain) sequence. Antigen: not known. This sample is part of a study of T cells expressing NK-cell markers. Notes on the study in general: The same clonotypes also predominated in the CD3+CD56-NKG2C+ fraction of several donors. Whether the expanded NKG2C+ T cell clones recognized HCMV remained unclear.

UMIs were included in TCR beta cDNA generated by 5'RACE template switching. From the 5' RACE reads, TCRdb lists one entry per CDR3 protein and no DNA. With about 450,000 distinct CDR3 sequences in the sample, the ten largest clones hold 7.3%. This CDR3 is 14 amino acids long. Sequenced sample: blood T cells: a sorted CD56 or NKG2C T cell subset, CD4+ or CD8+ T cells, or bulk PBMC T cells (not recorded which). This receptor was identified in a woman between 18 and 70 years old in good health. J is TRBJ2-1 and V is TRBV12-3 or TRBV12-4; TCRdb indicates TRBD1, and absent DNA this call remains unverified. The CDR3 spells CASSFSGGSDEQFF.